This entry features one T cell receptor (beta chain) sequence. Its antigen remains unidentified. Other nucleotide sequences in the sample specify the same CDR3. V was trimmed by 4 bases and J by 8 bases, leaving 5 bases between them. The CDR3 runs to 9 residues. Germline CDR1 DFQATT, CDR2 SNEGSKA (reference sequence). Terminally differentiated effector memory CD45RA+ cells were excluded from the naive CD8 cells, which were CD45RO-negative and positively selected for CCR7. This record comes from a study of shared clonotypes between healthy human individuals. Findings and limits, study-wide: Naive CD4 clonotypes overlapped across a few donors at roughly 4.5%.

Only in-frame clones appear in the TCRdb table, and some are missing; sequencing was by immunoSEQ multiplex PCR. The repertoire holds about 2,200,000 clones, around 93% seen once, with approximately 1.7% in the top ten. This TCR derives from a man between 18 and 29 years old in good health. Some clones in this sample may be carry-over from other donors' samples. Specimen: naive CD8+ T cells from PBMCs. V gene TRBV20-1 combines with J gene TRBJ1-2; D not certain. The CDR3 region is CSATSGYTF. The CDR3, as DNA: TGCAGTGCTACCTCGGGCTACACCTTC.